The rows below give T cell receptor beta chains drawn from one sample of a study of human T cells and chemical hapten exposure. MiXCR, run by TCRdb on the RACE reads, gives a single entry per CDR3 protein. The sample has about 120,000 distinct CDR3 sequences, about 14% seen once. Sample: whole blood, taken in connection with sensitization to the hapten diphenylcyclopropenone (DPC). The receptors were gathered from a woman younger than 30 with alopecia areata. Some clones in this sample may be carry-over from other donors' samples. CDR3s include the opening cysteine and the closing phenylalanine or tryptophan. A D gene is named only where the DNA matches it firmly. Clone size, where shown, is once, few, many, or a class for clones that have expanded.

CDR3aa | CDR3nt | j_gene | abundance | d_gene | v_gene
CSALELETPFRYYEQYF | TGCAGTGCTCTAGAGCTAGAGACGCCCTTTAGGTACTACGAGCAGTACTTC | TRBJ2-7 | many | - | TRBV20-1
CASSLSAGRNTKYF | TGTGCCAGCAGCTTATCAGCGGGAAGAAACACCAAATATTTT | TRBJ1-3 | - | - | TRBV11-2
CASSLPGGGSPLHF | TGTGCCAGCAGCTTACCTGGGGGCGGATCACCCCTCCACTTT | TRBJ1-6 | many | - | TRBV7-9
CASSLRQTGDTGELFF | TGTGCCAGCAGCTTACGCCAAACAGGAGACACCGGGGAGCTGTTTTTT | TRBJ2-2 | few | - | TRBV7-3
CASSPPDLPATDTQYF | TGTGCCAGCAGCCCACCAGACCTCCCAGCCACAGATACGCAGTATTTT | TRBJ2-3 | - | - | TRBV7-9
CASSPPGTASGNTIYF | TGTGCCAGCTCACCCCCCGGGACCGCCTCTGGAAACACCATATATTTT | TRBJ1-3 | - | - | TRBV18
CASSLGPTSPKSNYGYTF | TGTGCCAGCAGCTTGGGTCCGACAAGCCCCAAGTCCAACTATGGCTACACCTTC | TRBJ1-2 | - | - | TRBV7-8
CASSRRPRGGYGYTF | TGTGCCAGCAGCCGAAGACCTCGTGGGGGCTATGGCTACACCTTC | TRBJ1-2 | - | - | TRBV28
CASSPMDRGLSPLHF | TGTGCCAGCTCACCGATGGACAGGGGGCTCTCACCCCTCCACTTT | TRBJ1-6 | few | TRBD1 | TRBV18
CSANYRGTDTQYF | TGCAGTGCTAACTATCGGGGCACAGATACGCAGTATTTT | TRBJ2-3 | many | - | TRBV20-1
CSVEDNTDTQYF | TGCAGCGTTGAAGACAACACAGATACGCAGTATTTT | TRBJ2-3 | many | - | TRBV29-1
CAISESNQETQYF | TGTGCCATCAGTGAGTCGAATCAAGAGACCCAGTACTTC | TRBJ2-5 | few | - | TRBV10-3
CASSLGRAGGPSDTQYF | TGTGCCAGCAGTTTAGGACGAGCGGGGGGGCCATCAGATACGCAGTATTTT | TRBJ2-3 | few | TRBD2 | TRBV12-3/TRBV12-4
CSVQTVEAFF | TGCAGCGTCCAGACAGTTGAAGCTTTCTTT | TRBJ1-1 | - | - | TRBV29-1
CASTSQGTEAFF | TGTGCCAGCACCTCCCAGGGCACTGAAGCTTTCTTT | TRBJ1-1 | few | - | TRBV11-1
CASTGDTYGYTF | TGTGCCAGCACCGGGGATACCTATGGCTACACCTTC | TRBJ1-2 | - | - | TRBV3-1
CASSESTAQPNIQYF | TGTGCCAGCAGTGAGTCGACCGCGCAGCCAAACATTCAGTACTTC | TRBJ2-4 | - | - | TRBV2
CSARDTGTGNTGELFF | TGCAGTGCTAGAGATACTGGGACAGGGAACACCGGGGAGCTGTTTTTT | TRBJ2-2 | - | TRBD1 | TRBV20-1
CASSYSIRRVTSGDNEQFF | TGTGCCAGCAGTTACTCGATTCGTAGGGTGACTAGCGGAGACAATGAGCAGTTCTTC | TRBJ2-1 | - | TRBD2 | TRBV6-2/TRBV6-3
CASSLGGGAADTQYF | TGCGCCAGCAGCTTGGGAGGGGGCGCAGCAGATACGCAGTATTTT | TRBJ2-3 | - | TRBD1 | TRBV5-1
CATSDSTGAQETQYF | TGTGCCACCAGTGATTCCACAGGGGCTCAAGAGACCCAGTACTTC | TRBJ2-5 | many | TRBD1 | TRBV24-1
CASSATHFSYNEQFF | TGTGCCAGCAGCGCGACCCATTTTTCCTACAATGAGCAGTTCTTC | TRBJ2-1 | few | - | TRBV9
CASRAQRGNNEQFF | TGTGCCAGCAGGGCCCAGCGGGGCAACAATGAGCAGTTCTTC | TRBJ2-1 | - | TRBD2 | TRBV12-3/TRBV12-4
CASGRGNTGELFF | TGTGCCAGCGGCAGGGGTAACACCGGGGAGCTGTTTTTT | TRBJ2-2 | few | - | TRBV6-5
CASSRAVAKNIQYF | TGTGCCAGCAGCCGCGCAGTAGCCAAAAACATTCAGTACTTC | TRBJ2-4 | many | - | TRBV7-2
CASSPNPSGGSTDTQYF | TGCGCCAGCAGCCCCAACCCTAGCGGGGGAAGCACAGATACGCAGTATTTT | TRBJ2-3 | - | TRBD2 | TRBV5-1
CSARGSMNTEAFF | TGCAGTGCTAGAGGTTCGATGAACACTGAAGCTTTCTTT | TRBJ1-1 | - | - | TRBV20-1
CASSQAGFSGTDTQYF | TGTGCCAGCAGCCAGGCGGGATTTTCTGGCACAGATACGCAGTATTTT | TRBJ2-3 | many | - | TRBV4-2
CASSQGTERGAGELFF | TGCGCCAGCAGCCAAGGGACGGAGCGGGGCGCCGGGGAGCTGTTTTTT | TRBJ2-2 | few | TRBD2 | TRBV4-3
CASSVVGTVSGNTIYF | TGTGCCAGCAGCGTCGTGGGGACAGTCTCTGGAAACACCATATATTTT | TRBJ1-3 | - | TRBD1 | TRBV9
CSGRTGANYGYTF | TGCAGTGGGAGGACAGGGGCCAACTATGGCTACACCTTC | TRBJ1-2 | few | TRBD1 | TRBV20-1
CASSPREGGYTF | TGTGCCAGCTCACCACGGGAGGGTGGCTACACCTTC | TRBJ1-2 | few | - | TRBV18
CASSPGTGRQETQYF | TGTGCCAGCAGCCCTGGGACAGGAAGGCAAGAGACCCAGTACTTC | TRBJ2-5 | - | TRBD1 | TRBV7-6
CASSQAPGTGDDQYF | TGTGCCAGCAGCCAAGCCCCGGGGACGGGAGACGACCAGTACTTC | TRBJ2-7 | - | - | TRBV3-1
CASSQEMGQQNTGELFF | TGCGCCAGCAGCCAGGAGATGGGACAGCAGAACACCGGGGAGCTGTTTTTT | TRBJ2-2 | - | TRBD1 | TRBV4-3
CATRQNTGELFF | TGTGCCACCCGACAGAACACCGGGGAGCTGTTTTTT | TRBJ2-2 | few | - | TRBV11-2
CASSLDGPGAEAFF | TGTGCCAGCAGCTTAGATGGGCCAGGGGCTGAAGCTTTCTTT | TRBJ1-1 | few | - | TRBV11-3
CASRRQRANEKLFF | TGTGCCAGTAGGAGACAGAGAGCTAATGAAAAACTGTTTTTT | TRBJ1-4 | - | - | TRBV19
CSVAFRTGAYEQYF | TGCAGCGTTGCGTTCCGGACAGGGGCGTACGAGCAGTACTTC | TRBJ2-7 | many | TRBD1 | TRBV29-1
CASSSGPSVAFF | TGTGCCAGCAGCTCGGGACCCTCTGTGGCTTTCTTT | TRBJ1-1 | few | - | TRBV5-5
CASRTRGTEKLFF | TGTGCCAGTCGTACTAGGGGGACGGAAAAACTGTTTTTT | TRBJ1-4 | - | - | TRBV19
CASSFSGDSNQPQHF | TGTGCCAGCAGTTTTTCGGGGGATAGCAATCAGCCCCAGCATTTT | TRBJ1-5 | - | - | TRBV27
CASSYDRGYGYTF | TGTGCCAGCAGCTACGACAGGGGCTATGGCTACACCTTC | TRBJ1-2 | - | TRBD1 | TRBV3-1
CASSYGTSGDTDTQYF | TGTGCCAGCAGTTACGGGACTAGCGGGGACACAGATACGCAGTATTTT | TRBJ2-3 | few | TRBD2 | TRBV6-2/TRBV6-3
CASSPRNRVAGELFF | TGTGCCAGCAGCCCACGAAATCGAGTTGCCGGGGAGCTGTTTTTT | TRBJ2-2 | - | - | TRBV9
CASSLVERGEAKNIQYF | TGTGCCAGCAGCTTAGTAGAGAGGGGTGAGGCCAAAAACATTCAGTACTTC | TRBJ2-4 | many | - | TRBV7-9
CASSSSGGSDTQYF | TGTGCCAGCAGCTCTAGCGGGGGGTCAGATACGCAGTATTTT | TRBJ2-3 | many | TRBD2 | TRBV7-6
CASSFNPRATYGYTF | TGTGCCAGCAGTTTTAACCCAAGGGCCACCTATGGCTACACCTTC | TRBJ1-2 | few | - | TRBV28
CASSPNGQSSGNTIYF | TGTGCCAGCTCACCCAACGGACAGTCCTCTGGAAACACCATATATTTT | TRBJ1-3 | - | - | TRBV18
CASSLEFERDEQYF | TGCGCCAGCAGCTTGGAGTTTGAGAGGGACGAGCAGTACTTC | TRBJ2-7 | few | - | TRBV5-1
CSATIRGQETQYF | TGCAGTGCTACTATCAGGGGCCAAGAGACCCAGTACTTC | TRBJ2-5 | few | - | TRBV20-1
CASIGRTPITYGYTF | TGTGCCTCAATCGGAAGGACACCCATAACCTATGGCTACACCTTC | TRBJ1-2 | - | - | TRBV19
CASSLEGTGIANEKLFF | TGTGCCAGCAGCTTAGAAGGGACAGGGATTGCTAATGAAAAACTGTTTTTT | TRBJ1-4 | many | TRBD1 | TRBV7-2
CASSYSGVDEAFF | TGTGCCAGCAGTTACTCGGGGGTGGATGAAGCTTTCTTT | TRBJ1-1 | many | - | TRBV6-2/TRBV6-3
CASSPRLANEQFF | TGTGCCAGCAGTCCGCGACTTGCCAATGAGCAGTTCTTC | TRBJ2-1 | few | - | TRBV27